This T cell receptor beta chain was found in a study of T-cell reconstitution after alpha-beta-depleted transplantation in children. Study-level points and caveats: Approximately two months post-transplant, alpha-beta T cells reportedly originated from several hundred expanded graft clones.

Library preparation (for TCRbeta) was performed with unique molecular identifiers. TCRdb independently ran MiXCR on the PCR reads; one entry per CDR3 protein. The sample carries some 100,000 distinct CDR3 sequences, around a sixth recorded once. This clonotype occurred a few times. What it recognizes is unknown. CDR3 length: 15 amino acids. After removal of 3 bases from V and 5 bases from J, the junction contained 8 bases not matched to a gene. Germline V gene lookup returns CDR1 DFQATT and CDR2 SNEGSKA (reference sequence). J is TRBJ2-2 and V is TRBV20-1; 8 bases align to TRBD1. This material consisted of PBMCs, mostly from graft donor cells, taken 180 days after TCRalphabeta/CD19-depleted stem cell transplant. The source of this sequence is a male patient between 2 and 10 years old who had a stem cell transplant for acute lymphoblastic leukemia, so the T cells may come from the graft donor. DNA for the CDR3: TGCAGTGCTAGTCCCCAGGGGGCCCAGACCGGGGAGCTGTTTTTT. This translates into CSASPQGAQTGELFF.